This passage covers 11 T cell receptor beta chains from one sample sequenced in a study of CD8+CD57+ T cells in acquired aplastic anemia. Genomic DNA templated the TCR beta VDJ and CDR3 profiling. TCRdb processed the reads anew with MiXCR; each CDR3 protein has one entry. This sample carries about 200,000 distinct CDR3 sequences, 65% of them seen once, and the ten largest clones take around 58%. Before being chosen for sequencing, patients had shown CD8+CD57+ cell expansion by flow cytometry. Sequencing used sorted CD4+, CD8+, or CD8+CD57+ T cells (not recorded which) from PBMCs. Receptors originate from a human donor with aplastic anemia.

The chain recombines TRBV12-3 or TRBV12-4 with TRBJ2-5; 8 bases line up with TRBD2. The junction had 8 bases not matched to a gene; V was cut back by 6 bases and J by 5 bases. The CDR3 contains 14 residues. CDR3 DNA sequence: TGTGCCAGCAGCCCGGGACTAGGGTGGGAGACCCAGTACTTC. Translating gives CASSPGLGWETQYF.

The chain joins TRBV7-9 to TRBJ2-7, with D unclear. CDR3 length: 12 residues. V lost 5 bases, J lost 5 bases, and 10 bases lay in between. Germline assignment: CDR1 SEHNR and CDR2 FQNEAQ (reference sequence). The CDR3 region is CASSITVHEQYF. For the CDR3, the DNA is TGTGCCAGCAGCATTACAGTTCACGAGCAGTACTTC. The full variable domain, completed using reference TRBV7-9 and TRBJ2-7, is DTGVSQNPRHKITKRGQNVTFRCDPISEHNRLYWYRQTLGQGPEFLTYFQNEAQLEKSRLLSDRFSAERPKGSFSTLEIQRTEQGDSAMYLCASSITVHEQYFGPGTRLTVT.

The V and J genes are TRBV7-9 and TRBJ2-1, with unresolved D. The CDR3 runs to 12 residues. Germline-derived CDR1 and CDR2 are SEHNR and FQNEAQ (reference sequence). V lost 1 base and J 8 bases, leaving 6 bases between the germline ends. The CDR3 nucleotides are TGTGCCAGCAGCTTAGGTCCGGATGAGCAGTTCTTC. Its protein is CASSLGPDEQFF.

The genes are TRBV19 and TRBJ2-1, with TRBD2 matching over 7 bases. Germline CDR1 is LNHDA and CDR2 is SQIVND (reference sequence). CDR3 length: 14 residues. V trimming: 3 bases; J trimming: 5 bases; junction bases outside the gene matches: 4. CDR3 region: CASSMGLTDNEQFF. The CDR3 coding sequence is TGTGCCAGTAGTATGGGACTAACCGACAATGAGCAGTTCTTC.

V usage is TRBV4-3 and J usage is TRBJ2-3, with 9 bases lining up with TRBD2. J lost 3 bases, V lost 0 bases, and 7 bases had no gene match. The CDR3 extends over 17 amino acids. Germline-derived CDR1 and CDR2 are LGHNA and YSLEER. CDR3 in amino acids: CASSQDLGGGATDTQYF. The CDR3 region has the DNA TGCGCCAGCAGCCAAGACCTTGGCGGGGGGGCGACAGATACGCAGTATTTT.

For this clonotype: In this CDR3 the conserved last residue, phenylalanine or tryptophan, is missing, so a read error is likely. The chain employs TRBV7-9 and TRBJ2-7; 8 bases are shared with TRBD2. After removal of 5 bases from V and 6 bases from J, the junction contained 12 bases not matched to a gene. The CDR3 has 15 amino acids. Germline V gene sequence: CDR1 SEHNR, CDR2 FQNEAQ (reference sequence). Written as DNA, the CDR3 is TGTGCCAGCAGCGGGTGGGTCGGGAGGGCCTTCGAGCAGTACTTA. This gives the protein CASSGWVGRAFEQYL.

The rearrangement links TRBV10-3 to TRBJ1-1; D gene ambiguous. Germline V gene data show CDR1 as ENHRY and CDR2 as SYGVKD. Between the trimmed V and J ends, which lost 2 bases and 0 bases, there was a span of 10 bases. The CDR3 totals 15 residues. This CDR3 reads CAISEDTSMNTEAFF. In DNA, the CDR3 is TGTGCCATCAGTGAGGACACTTCTATGAACACTGAAGCTTTCTTT.

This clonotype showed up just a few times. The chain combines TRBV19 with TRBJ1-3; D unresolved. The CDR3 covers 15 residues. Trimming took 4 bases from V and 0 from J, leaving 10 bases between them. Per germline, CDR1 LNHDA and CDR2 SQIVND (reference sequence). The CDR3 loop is CASSTTGGSGNTIYF. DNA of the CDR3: TGTGCCAGTAGTACCACGGGAGGCTCTGGAAACACCATATATTTT.

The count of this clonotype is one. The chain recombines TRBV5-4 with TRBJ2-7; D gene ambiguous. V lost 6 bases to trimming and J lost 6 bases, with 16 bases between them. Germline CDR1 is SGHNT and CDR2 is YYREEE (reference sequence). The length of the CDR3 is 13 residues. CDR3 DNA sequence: TGTGCCAGCAACGGACGTAGGCTAAGCGAGCAGTACTTC. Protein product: CASNGRRLSEQYF. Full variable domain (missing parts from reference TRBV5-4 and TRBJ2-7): ETGVTQSPTHLIKTRGQQVTLRCSSQSGHNTVSWYQQALGQGPQFIFQYYREEENGRGNFPPRFSGLQFPNYSSELNVNALELDDSALYLCASNGRRLSEQYFGPGTRLTVT.

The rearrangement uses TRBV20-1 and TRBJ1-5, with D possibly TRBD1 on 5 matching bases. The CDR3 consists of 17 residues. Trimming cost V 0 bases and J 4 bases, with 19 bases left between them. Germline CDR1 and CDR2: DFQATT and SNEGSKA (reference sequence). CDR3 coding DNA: TGCAGTGCTAGAGATTCGGCAGGGCCGGTCGGGAATCAGCCCCAGCATTTT. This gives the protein CSARDSAGPVGNQPQHF.

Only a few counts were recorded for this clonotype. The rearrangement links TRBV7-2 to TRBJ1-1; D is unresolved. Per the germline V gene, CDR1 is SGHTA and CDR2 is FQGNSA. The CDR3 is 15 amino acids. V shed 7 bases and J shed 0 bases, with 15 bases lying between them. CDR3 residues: CASTIEGRVNTEAFF. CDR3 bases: TGTGCCAGCACCATTGAAGGACGAGTGAACACTGAAGCTTTCTTT.